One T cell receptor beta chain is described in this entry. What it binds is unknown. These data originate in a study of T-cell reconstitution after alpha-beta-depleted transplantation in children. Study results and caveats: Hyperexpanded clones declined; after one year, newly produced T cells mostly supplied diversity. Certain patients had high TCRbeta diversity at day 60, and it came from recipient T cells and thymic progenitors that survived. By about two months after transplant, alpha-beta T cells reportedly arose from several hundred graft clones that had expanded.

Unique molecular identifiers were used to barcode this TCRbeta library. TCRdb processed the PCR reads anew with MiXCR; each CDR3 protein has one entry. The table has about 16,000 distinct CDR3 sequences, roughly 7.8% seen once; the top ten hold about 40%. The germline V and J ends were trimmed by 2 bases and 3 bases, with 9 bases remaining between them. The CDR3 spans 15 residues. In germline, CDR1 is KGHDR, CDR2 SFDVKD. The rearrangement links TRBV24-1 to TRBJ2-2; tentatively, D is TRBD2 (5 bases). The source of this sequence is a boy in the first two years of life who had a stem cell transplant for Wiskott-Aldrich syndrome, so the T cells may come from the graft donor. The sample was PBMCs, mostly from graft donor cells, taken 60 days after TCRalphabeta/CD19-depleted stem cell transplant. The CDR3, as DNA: TGTGCCACCAGTGATTCCCGAGGGCACACCGGGGAGCTGTTTTTT. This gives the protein CATSDSRGHTGELFF.